This T cell receptor beta chain appears in the sequencing data of a study of T cell repertoires in cytomegalovirus infection. This CDR3 has 12 amino acids. Per the germline V gene, CDR1 is SEHNR and CDR2 is FQNEAQ (reference sequence). The V and J ends lost 5 bases and 9 bases, in that order; junction bases with no gene match: 3. TCRdb re-analysed the reads in MiXCR, keeping a single row per CDR3 protein. The sample holds more than 65,000 distinct CDR3 sequences, about half seen once. About this clonotype itself: The antigen remains unidentified.

The chain couples TRBV7-9 to TRBJ2-1; 8 nucleotides line up with TRBD1. The clonotype comes from a human donor in good health (CMV status not recorded). Some clones in this sample may be carry-over from other donors' samples. The sequenced sample was CD8+ T cells from cultured PBMCs, obtained from culture after CMV antigen stimulation. The CDR3 reads CASSLTGGEQFF. CDR3 nucleotides: TGTGCCAGCAGCCTTACAGGGGGTGAGCAGTTCTTC.